This T cell receptor (beta chain) was identified in a study of graft-versus-host responses after intestinal transplantation. Study at large: Multivisceral, liver-intestinal, or isolated intestinal grafts were transplanted into recipients. General study findings and limits: GvH clones surfaced in recipient marrow, some emerging earlier in ileum or blood. HvG clone declines early post-transplant were associated with peak circulating GvH levels. Graft-donor T cell macrochimerism coincided with high graft-versus-host to host-versus-graft clonal ratios in allografts.

Trimming cost V 0 bases and J 3 bases, with 9 bases left between them. Germline lookup yields CDR1 MGHRA and CDR2 YSYEKL. This CDR3 comprises 15 residues. Here immunoSEQ multiplex PCR was the method, and the copy in TCRdb shows in-frame clones only, minus some. The profile shows 20,000 to 25,000 clones, around 94% of them singletons. On this clone itself: Its target is unknown.

The material sequenced was PBMCs, taken 156 days after intestinal transplant. The J gene is TRBJ1-5, the V gene TRBV4-1; no firm D call. This sequence was found in a human patient who received an intestinal transplant, so some T cells may come from the graft donor. In DNA form, the CDR3 reads TGCGCCAGCAGCCAAGATTACAGCTCCAATCAGCCCCAGCATTTT. It encodes CASSQDYSSNQPQHF.